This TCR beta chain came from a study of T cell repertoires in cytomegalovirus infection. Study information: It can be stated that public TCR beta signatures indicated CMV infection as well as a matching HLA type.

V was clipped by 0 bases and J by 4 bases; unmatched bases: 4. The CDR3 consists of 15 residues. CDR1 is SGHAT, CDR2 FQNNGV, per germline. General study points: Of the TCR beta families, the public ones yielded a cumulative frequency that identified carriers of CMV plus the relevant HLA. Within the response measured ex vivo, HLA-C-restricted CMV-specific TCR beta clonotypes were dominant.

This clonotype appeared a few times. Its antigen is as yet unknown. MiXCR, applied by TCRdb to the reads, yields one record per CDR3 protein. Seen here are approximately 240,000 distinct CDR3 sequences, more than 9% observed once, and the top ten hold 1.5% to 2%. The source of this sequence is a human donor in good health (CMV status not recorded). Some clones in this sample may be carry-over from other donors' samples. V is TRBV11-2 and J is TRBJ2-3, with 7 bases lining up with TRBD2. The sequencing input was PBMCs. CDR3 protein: CASSLEGAGADTQYF. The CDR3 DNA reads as TGTGCCAGCAGCTTAGAAGGGGCGGGGGCAGATACGCAGTATTTT.